These T cell receptor beta chains were read from a single sample in a study of blood T cells in healthy people across ages. TCRdb re-called the 5' RACE reads with MiXCR, one entry per CDR3 protein. The table includes roughly 800,000 distinct CDR3 sequences, roughly 60% detected once. Sequences were obtained from blood. The receptors here all came from a man aged 25 to 45 in good health. The CDR3 runs from the conserved cysteine through the conserved F or W. A D gene is named only where the DNA matches it firmly.

TRBV28 | NA | CTSSGAGSQLNTEAFF
TRBV20-1 | NA | CSSSGTREQFF
TRBV5-1 | TRBD1 | CASRRTGGSVNTEAFF
TRBV27 | NA | CASTPTPGRIQETQYF
TRBV20-1 | NA | CSARHGGKNIQYF
TRBV3-1 | NA | CASGPRDQPQHF
TRBV30 | NA | CAWSVGRTSSDTQYF
TRBV4-3 | NA | CASSQDCASEEGRTPQETQYF
TRBV7-2 | NA | CASSLSPDPADTQYF
TRBV7-2 | TRBD2 | CASSLDPAGGVQETQYF
TRBV7-9 | NA | CASDVGKEQYF
TRBV28 | NA | CASRTGTLYSVQYF
TRBV6-5 | NA | CASSYSRQLYSPLHF
TRBV20-1 | NA | CSAQGGLSSDTQYF
TRBV7-6 | TRBD1 | CASSLTGVETQYF
TRBV20-1 | NA | CSATDVAGYSYNSPLHF
TRBV20-1 | NA | CSARDWGPGSSYEQYF
TRBV6-4 | NA | CASSQHFVDGELFF
TRBV9 | NA | CASSPAEGVRNEQFF
TRBV5-1 | NA | CASSLQGFRTDTQYF
TRBV6-5 | NA | CASSSSGNGVNEQYF
TRBV6-1 | NA | CASREFYEQYF
TRBV24-1 | TRBD1 | CATSDLDRGVGETQYF
TRBV24-1 | NA | CATSDVRNEQFF
TRBV7-3 | TRBD1 | CASSFGGPGTGWTGELFF
TRBV7-2 | TRBD2 | CASSFFGGLGSYEQYF
TRBV4-2 | NA | CASSRKDWTNNEQYF
TRBV7-9 | NA | CASSTIQGPDGYGYTF
TRBV20-1 | TRBD1 | CSARDGTGMFYEQYF
TRBV29-1 | NA | CSVAATNNEQFF
TRBV4-2 | NA | CASSPEEDLDEQYF
TRBV2 | NA | CASRTTDTEAFF
TRBV28 | NA | CASSLFGRNYGYTF
TRBV5-1 | TRBD2 | CASKFLGLAGYEQFF
TRBV20-1 | TRBD2 | CSATGGGAEADEQYF
TRBV18 | NA | CASSLSRQNSNQPQHF
TRBV28 | NA | CASSKALRETQYF
TRBV6-1 | NA | CASSDVKGDYNSPLHF